A single sample is the source of the 4 T cell receptor beta chains below, sequenced in a study of CD8 T cells in Susac syndrome. RNA amounts of about 0.5 to 1 ug underwent reverse transcription with random hexamers. TCRdb itself ran the immunoSEQ multiplex PCR reads through MiXCR, one entry per CDR3 protein. The sample has roughly 80,000 distinct CDR3 sequences; 93% are singletons. Sequences were obtained from CD4+ T cells from PBMCs. The receptor source for this set is a human donor with Susac syndrome.

This rearrangement joins TRBV3-1 to TRBJ2-7; 8 nucleotides agree with TRBD2. Germline CDR1 LGHDT, CDR2 YNNKEL (reference sequence). V lost 4 bases and J lost 0; bases outside the gene matches: 8. This CDR3 is built from 16 residues. The CDR3, as DNA: TGTGCCAGCAGCCCCTATAAGAGCGGGAGCTCCTACGAGCAGTACTTC. As protein: CASSPYKSGSSYEQYF.

CDR3 in amino acids: CASSKGQPYEQYF. CDR3 bases: TGTGCCAGCAGCAAAGGGCAGCCCTACGAGCAGTACTTC. This sequence joins TRBV9 and TRBJ2-7; D not certain. CDR1 and CDR2 from the germline V gene are SGDLS and YYNGEE. V dropped 4 bases and J dropped 2 bases, with 10 bases sitting between them. This CDR3 spans 13 amino acids.

The gene calls are TRBV11-3 and TRBJ2-1, with D possibly TRBD2 on 6 matching bases. The CDR3 length is 14 residues. CDR1 and CDR2 (germline): SGHNT, YENEEA. V was cut by 2 bases and J by 1 base, with 6 bases left in between. CDR3 loop: CASSLSGSYNEQFF. The CDR3 region has the DNA TGTGCCAGCAGCTTAAGCGGGTCCTACAATGAGCAGTTCTTC. Complete variable domain (other parts from reference TRBV11-3 and TRBJ2-1): EAGVVQSPRYKIIEKKQPVAFWCNPISGHNTLYWYLQNLGQGPELLIRYENEEAVDDSQLPKDRFSAERLKGVDSTLKIQPAELGDSAVYLCASSLSGSYNEQFFGPGTRLTVL.

The chain joins TRBV20-1 to TRBJ2-1, with TRBD2 matching over 12 bases. The germline gives CDR1 DFQATT, CDR2 SNEGSKA (reference sequence). V trimming: 5 bases; J trimming: 10 bases; junction bases outside the gene matches: 6. CDR3 length: 13 amino acids. The CDR3 is CSASGLAGPEQFF. CDR3 coding DNA: TGCAGTGCTTCAGGACTAGCGGGGCCAGAGCAGTTCTTC.